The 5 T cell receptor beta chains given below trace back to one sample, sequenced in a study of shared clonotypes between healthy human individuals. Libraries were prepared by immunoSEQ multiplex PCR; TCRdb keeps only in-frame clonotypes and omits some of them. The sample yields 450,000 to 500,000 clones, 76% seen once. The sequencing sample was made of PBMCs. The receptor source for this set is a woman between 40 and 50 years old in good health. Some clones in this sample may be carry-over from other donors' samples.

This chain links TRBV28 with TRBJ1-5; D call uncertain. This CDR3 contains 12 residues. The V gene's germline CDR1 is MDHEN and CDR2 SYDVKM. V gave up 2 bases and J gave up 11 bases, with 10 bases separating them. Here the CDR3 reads CASSLATTAQHF. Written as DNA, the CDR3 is TGTGCCAGCAGTTTAGCGACAACAGCCCAGCATTTT.

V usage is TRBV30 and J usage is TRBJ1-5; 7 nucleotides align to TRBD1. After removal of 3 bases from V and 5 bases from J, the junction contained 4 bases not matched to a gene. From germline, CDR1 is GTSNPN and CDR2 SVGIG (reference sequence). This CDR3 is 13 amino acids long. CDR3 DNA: TGTGCCTGGAGCGCAGGGGGGGATCAGCCCCAGCATTTT. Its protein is CAWSAGGDQPQHF.

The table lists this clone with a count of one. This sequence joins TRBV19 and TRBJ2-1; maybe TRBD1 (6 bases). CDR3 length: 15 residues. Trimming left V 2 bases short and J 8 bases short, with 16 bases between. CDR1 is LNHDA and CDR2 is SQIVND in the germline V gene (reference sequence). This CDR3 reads CASSIPGRGRDEQFF. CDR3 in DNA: TGTGCCAGTAGTATACCGGGCAGGGGAAGGGATGAGCAGTTCTTC.

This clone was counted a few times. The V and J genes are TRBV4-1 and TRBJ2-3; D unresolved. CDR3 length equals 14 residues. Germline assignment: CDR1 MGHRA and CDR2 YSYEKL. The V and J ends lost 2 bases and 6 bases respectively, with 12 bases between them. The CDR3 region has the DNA TGCGCCAGCAGCCAACAATTAACCAGGGATACGCAGTATTTT. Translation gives CASSQQLTRDTQYF.

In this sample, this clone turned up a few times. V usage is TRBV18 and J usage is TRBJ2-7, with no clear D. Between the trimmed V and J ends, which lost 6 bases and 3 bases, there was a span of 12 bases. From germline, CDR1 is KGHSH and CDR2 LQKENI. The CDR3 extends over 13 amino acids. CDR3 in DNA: TGTGCCAGCTCCTCGTCATCGGACTACGAGCAGTACTTC. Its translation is CASSSSSDYEQYF.